The 12 T cell receptor beta chains below were found in one sample sequenced in a study of blood T cell repertoires in COVID-19 (dated by TCRdb to the early 2020s). Library preparation was by the immunoSEQ multiplex PCR assay. The source is immuneACCESS, and TCRdb retained only in-frame sequences with V and J called. Part of the clones is not carried over; for the studies checked, unresolved V genes explain less than half of this, and the remainder is unexplained. The sample data list 200,000 to 250,000 clones, and roughly four fifths of these were observed just once. The top ten hold around 1.8% of the sample. The sample was PBMCs or T cells enriched from blood (not recorded which). The receptors shown here come from a man between 60 and 75 years old who had recovered from COVID-19.

The chain links TRBV7-2 to TRBJ1-5, with a possible D match to TRBD1 (5 bases). CDR3 length equals 15 residues. CDR1 and CDR2 (germline): SGHTA, FQGNSA. Deletions cut 5 bases from V and 9 bases from J, with 20 bases between. CDR3 sequence (DNA): TGTGCCAGCAGCCAGGACGCCAGTGGGGCGCGGCCCCAGCATTTT. It yields the protein CASSQDASGARPQHF.

The rearrangement links TRBV19 to TRBJ2-6; 14 bases line up with TRBD2. From germline, CDR1 is LNHDA and CDR2 SQIVND (reference sequence). This CDR3 spans 19 amino acids. Trimming at V came to 5 bases and at J to 0 bases, leaving 6 bases not matched to a gene. The CDR3 coding sequence is TGTGCCAGTAGTCGACTAGCGGGGGGGCCGAGCTCTGGGGCCAACGTCCTGACTTTC. This gives the protein CASSRLAGGPSSGANVLTF.

The genes are TRBV12-3 or TRBV12-4 and TRBJ1-2, with D perhaps TRBD1 (5 bases). The CDR3 has 13 amino acids. Trimming stripped 5 bases from V and 8 bases from J, with 15 bases between. This CDR3 is CASSTFGGDGYTF. CDR3 nucleotide sequence: TGTGCCAGCAGTACCTTTGGGGGGGACGGCTACACCTTC.

CDR3 region: CASSLWGQTNSPLHF. DNA of the CDR3: TGCGCCAGCAGCTTGTGGGGACAAACTAATTCACCCCTCCACTTT. This chain uses TRBV5-1 with TRBJ1-6; D is perhaps TRBD1 (6 bases). Trimming pared 1 base from V and 6 bases from J, leaving 11 bases between. The CDR3 totals 15 residues. Germline-derived CDR1 and CDR2 are SGHRS and YFSETQ. The complete variable domain, with remaining parts taken from reference TRBV5-1 and TRBJ1-6, reads KAGVTQTPRYLIKTRGQQVTLSCSPISGHRSVSWYQQTPGQGLQFLFEYFSETQRNKGNFPGRFSGRQFSNSRSEMNVSTLELGDSALYLCASSLWGQTNSPLHFGNGTRLTVT.

This clone is a singleton in its sample. The chain uses TRBV7-2 and TRBJ1-2; TRBD1 matches at 11 bases. V gave up 1 base and J gave up 6 bases; unmatched junction bases: 10. The CDR3 spans 17 residues. Germline V gene lookup returns CDR1 SGHTA and CDR2 FQGNSA. CDR3 residues: CASSLVGTGGRRDGYTF. The DNA for the CDR3 is TGTGCCAGCAGCTTAGTTGGGACAGGGGGTAGGAGGGATGGCTACACCTTC.

V is TRBV7-6 and J is TRBJ1-1; TRBD1 is a possible D gene (6 bases). V was clipped by 2 bases and J by 8 bases, with 12 bases between them. The CDR3 sequence is 13 residues long. The V gene's germline CDR1 is SGHVS and CDR2 FNYEAQ. The CDR3 spells CASSLRGGGEAFF. DNA of the CDR3: TGTGCCAGCAGCTTAAGGGGGGGAGGGGAAGCTTTCTTT.

The gene calls are TRBV3-1 (or the pseudogene TRBV3-2) and TRBJ1-2, with D possibly matching TRBD1 (5 bases). Trimming stripped 0 bases from V and 4 bases from J, with 12 bases between. Germline-derived CDR1 and CDR2 are LGHDT and YNNKEL (reference sequence). There are 15 residues in the CDR3. The CDR3 loop reads CASSQDGATSYGYTF. For the CDR3, the DNA is TGTGCCAGCAGCCAAGATGGGGCAACCTCCTATGGCTACACCTTC.

The gene calls are TRBV7-9 and TRBJ2-7, with 9 bases fitting TRBD1. Germline CDR1 SEHNR, CDR2 FQNEAQ (reference sequence). The CDR3 has 15 amino acids. J was trimmed by 2 bases and V by 1 base; bases with no gene match: 3. In DNA, the CDR3 is TGTGCCAGCAGCTTAGGCGGGACAGGGACCTACGAGCAGTACTTC. Its translation is CASSLGGTGTYEQYF.

The chain employs TRBV5-8 and TRBJ2-1; 11 nucleotides align to TRBD2. J gave up 4 bases and V 0 bases, and 0 bases lay outside the gene matches. CDR1 SGHTS and CDR2 YDEGEE come from the germline V gene. The CDR3 is 15 amino acids. The CDR3 nucleotides are TGTGCCAGCAGCTTGGGACTAGCGGGGTACAATGAGCAGTTCTTC. Protein: CASSLGLAGYNEQFF.

The chain recombines TRBV4-3 with TRBJ1-4, with D perhaps matching TRBD1 (6 bases). V lost 2 bases, J lost 5 bases, and 12 bases lay in between. Germline V lookup: CDR1 LGHNA, CDR2 YSLEER. The CDR3 is 15 amino acids. The CDR3 loop reads CASSQLQGANEKLFF. CDR3 bases: TGCGCCAGCAGCCAACTACAGGGCGCCAATGAAAAACTGTTTTTT.

The gene calls are TRBV6-2 or TRBV6-3 and TRBJ2-2; no firm D call. The V end lost 2 bases, the J end lost 4 bases, and 5 bases lay between the germline ends. Germline V CDR1 and CDR2: MNHEY, SVGEGT. This CDR3 is 13 amino acids long. CDR3 nucleotide sequence: TGTGCCAGCAGTTACCCGGGCACCGGGGAGCTGTTTTTT. This codes for CASSYPGTGELFF.

The rearrangement joins TRBV5-6 to TRBJ2-7, with 10 bases lining up with TRBD1. The CDR3 is 14 residues long. Trimming at V came to 1 base and at J to 3 bases, leaving 1 base not matched to a gene. The V gene's germline CDR1 is SGHDT and CDR2 YYEEEE. The CDR3 nucleotides read TGTGCCAGCAGCTTGCGGGACAGGGGCTACGAGCAGTACTTC. This codes for CASSLRDRGYEQYF. Looking up the rest from reference TRBV5-6 and TRBJ2-7 gives the full variable domain: DAGVTQSPTHLIKTRGQQVTLRCSPKSGHDTVSWYQQALGQGPQFIFQYYEEEERQRGNFPDRFSGHQFPNYSSELNVNALLLGDSALYLCASSLRDRGYEQYFGPGTRLTVT.